A selection of T cell receptor beta chains follows, all from one sample in a study of T cells in Graves' hyperthyroidism and ophthalmopathy. TCRdb redid the calling of the multiplex PCR reads with MiXCR, one entry per CDR3 protein. The top ten clones hold roughly an eighth of a sample with roughly 420,000 distinct CDR3 sequences, approximately 14% of them seen once. What was sequenced was blood. The origin of the receptors is a young woman with Graves' hyperthyroidism. Each CDR3 is given with its conserved first and last residue. D genes are given only for firm matches. Part of the rows lack a size; the others show once, few, many or a class for expanded clones.

TRBJ1-2,TRBV2,-,-,TGTGCCAGCAGCCCTGGATTAGCTAACTATGGCTACACCTTC,CASSPGLANYGYTF
TRBJ2-3,TRBV12-3/TRBV12-4,TRBD2,many,TGTGCCAGCGGTGCGGGGGGCCGGGTTCGTACGCAGTATTTT,CASGAGGRVRTQYF
TRBJ1-1,TRBV4-3,TRBD1,few,TGCGCCAGCAGCCAAGATGGACAGGGAGGGGACACTGAAGCTTTCTTT,CASSQDGQGGDTEAFF
TRBJ2-3,TRBV5-1,TRBD2,few,TGCGCCAGCAGCCTTAGCGGGAGCGGGGGGTTTACAGATACGCAGTATTTT,CASSLSGSGGFTDTQYF
TRBJ1-5,TRBV6-5,-,-,TGTGCCAGCAGTTACGGTGGGGGGGCACCTCAGCCCCAGCATTTT,CASSYGGGAPQPQHF
TRBJ2-2,TRBV27,TRBD1,many,TGTGCCAGCAGTAGACAGGGGTTCTACACCGGGGAGCTGTTTTTT,CASSRQGFYTGELFF
TRBJ2-7,TRBV28,TRBD2,-,TGTGCCAGCACGCCCACGACTAGCGGGAGGACCAGCTCCTACGAGCAGTACTTC,CASTPTTSGRTSSYEQYF
TRBJ2-7,TRBV6-2/TRBV6-3,TRBD2,many,TGTGCCAGCAGTTACTCGCGGCCTAGCGGGAGGCCCGAGCAGTACTTC,CASSYSRPSGRPEQYF
TRBJ2-3,TRBV12-3/TRBV12-4,-,many,TGTGCCAGCAGCCCACTTTTGGCGGGTTCAGATACGCAGTATTTT,CASSPLLAGSDTQYF
TRBJ1-2,TRBV4-2,-,many,TGTGCCAGCAGCCAAGATGGAAGTCAGAACTATGGCTACACCTTC,CASSQDGSQNYGYTF
TRBJ1-1,TRBV20-1,-,-,TGCAGTGCCGCGGACTTCACTGAAGCTTTCTTT,CSAADFTEAFF
TRBJ2-5,TRBV28,-,many,TGTGCCAGCACCAACGGGGGTTCGAAGGAGACCCAGTACTTC,CASTNGGSKETQYF
TRBJ2-3,TRBV10-3,TRBD2,few,TGTGCCACCCTGGGACTAGCGGGGGCTACAGATACGCAGTATTTT,CATLGLAGATDTQYF
TRBJ2-7,TRBV6-1,TRBD2,few,TGTGCCAGCAGTAAGGGACTAGCGTCCTACTCCTACGAGCAGTACTTC,CASSKGLASYSYEQYF
TRBJ2-3,TRBV2,TRBD2,many,TGTGCCAGCAGCAAGGGACTAGCGGGAGGCACAGATACGCAGTATTTT,CASSKGLAGGTDTQYF
TRBJ2-7,TRBV5-1,TRBD2,many,TGCGCCAGCAGCACGACTAGCGGGGACTACGAGCAGTACTTC,CASSTTSGDYEQYF
TRBJ2-1,TRBV12-3/TRBV12-4,TRBD2,many,TGTGCCAGCAGCCCCGGACTAGCGGGTACTGGACAGTTCTTC,CASSPGLAGTGQFF
TRBJ2-7,TRBV6-1,-,many,TGTGCCAGCAGCACCGAGGGTGCCCGCTCCTACGAGCAGTACTTC,CASSTEGARSYEQYF
TRBJ2-3,TRBV7-2,TRBD2,-,TGTGCCAGCAGCTTAGGAGGGACTAGCGGGGGGGCCCTCACAGATACGCAGTATTTT,CASSLGGTSGGALTDTQYF
TRBJ1-2,TRBV4-1,-,few,TGCGCCAGCAGCCCCTCACCTGAGAGGGGCGCATATGGCTACACCTTC,CASSPSPERGAYGYTF
TRBJ2-2,TRBV10-3,TRBD1,few,TGTGCCATCAGTGAGACAGGGGATCAAACCGGGGAGCTGTTTTTT,CAISETGDQTGELFF
TRBJ2-6,TRBV7-2,-,few,TGTGCCAGCAGCTTTTCTCAAGGGCCCAACGTCCTGACTTTC,CASSFSQGPNVLTF